The next 25 T cell receptor beta chains were all read from a single sample in a study of blood T cells in healthy people across ages. Through a sample-barcoded 5' primer and a J-beta primer mix, a second PCR was run for roughly 7 to 12 cycles. TCRdb re-analysed the 5' RACE reads in MiXCR, keeping a single row per CDR3 protein. The sample yields 1.5 million to 2 million distinct CDR3 sequences, 30% to 40% seen once. The sequenced sample was blood. The receptors stem from a woman younger than 45 in good health.

V is TRBV28 and J is TRBJ1-5; perhaps TRBD1 as D (5 bases). Germline V CDR1 and CDR2: MDHEN, SYDVKM. CDR3 length equals 16 residues. Trimming removed 6 bases from V and 6 bases from J, with 21 bases in between. In DNA, the CDR3 is TGTGCCAGCAGCCGGGGGATCGGGGGATGGAGTCAGCCCCAGCATTTT. Its translation: CASSRGIGGWSQPQHF. Full variable domain (remainder filled in from reference TRBV28 and TRBJ1-5): DVKVTQSSRYLVKRTGEKVFLECVQDMDHENMFWYRQDPGLGLRLIYFSYDVKMKEKGDIPEGYSVSREKKERFSLILESASTNQTSMYLCASSRGIGGWSQPQHFGDGTRLSIL.

At least ten counts were recorded for this clonotype. The chain uses TRBV12-5 and TRBJ2-1; TRBD2 matches at 7 bases. Germline CDR1 and CDR2: LGHNT and FRNRAP. The CDR3 sequence is 12 residues long. The chain's CDR3 is CASGLGYNEQFF. As DNA, the CDR3 is TGTGCCAGCGGACTAGGTTACAATGAGCAGTTCTTC. Drawing the rest from reference TRBV12-5 and TRBJ2-1, the complete variable domain is DARVTQTPRHKVTEMGQEVTMRCQPILGHNTVFWYRQTMMQGLELLAYFRNRAPLDDSGMPKDRFSAEMPDATLATLKIQPSEPRDSAVYFCASGLGYNEQFFGPGTRLTVL.

The chain carries TRBV20-1 and TRBJ1-4; no definite D call. Per germline, CDR1 DFQATT and CDR2 SNEGSKA (reference sequence). V was pared by 3 bases and J by 7 bases, with 12 bases between. The CDR3 has 13 residues. CDR3 loop: CSASTYAVEKLFF. The CDR3, as DNA: TGCAGTGCTAGCACCTACGCGGTTGAAAAACTGTTTTTT.

In its sample, this clonotype was seen a few times. The rearrangement joins TRBV15 to TRBJ2-1, with 7 positions matching TRBD2. The J segment lost 1 base and the V segment lost 0 bases, leaving 6 bases of the junction unmatched. The CDR3 contains 17 residues. Germline CDR1 is LNHNV and CDR2 is YYDKDF (reference sequence). CDR3 loop: CATSRDLRGGSYNEQFF. DNA of the CDR3: TGTGCCACCAGCAGAGATCTCCGGGGAGGGTCCTACAATGAGCAGTTCTTC.

This clonotype was seen more than once but under ten times. The junction departs from the called germline gene at one end, perhaps through a read error. J is TRBJ1-4 and V is TRBV28, with 7 bases lining up with TRBD1. The CDR3 consists of 13 residues. Germline V CDR1 and CDR2: MDHEN, SYDVKM. As DNA, the CDR3 is TGTGCCTGCAGTTTGGGCAGGGGGTACGAACTGTTTTTT. It yields the protein CACSLGRGYELFF.

This chain joins TRBV21-1 and TRBJ2-5. TRBV21-1 is designated a pseudogene. The CDR3 spans 17 residues. This CDR3 reads CASSKSFRVRYQETQYF. In DNA, the CDR3 is TGTGCCAGCAGCAAATCTTTTCGCGTCCGGTATCAAGAGACCCAGTACTTC.

This clonotype was seen repeatedly, ten times or more. This sequence joins TRBV29-1 and TRBJ2-1, with 7 bases aligning to TRBD1. Trimming at V came to 6 bases and at J to 2 bases, leaving 10 bases not matched to a gene. The CDR3 runs to 15 residues. From germline, CDR1 is SQVTM and CDR2 ANQGSEA. CDR3 DNA: TGCAGCGTGCACCTGAGAGGGACAGCCTACAATGAGCAGTTCTTC. Amino acids: CSVHLRGTAYNEQFF.

The chain couples TRBV7-6 to TRBJ2-1, with D possibly called TRBD1 or TRBD2 (7 bases each). V lost 1 base, J lost 5 bases, and 15 bases lay in between. The V gene's germline CDR1 is SGHVS and CDR2 FNYEAQ. The CDR3 length is 16 residues. This CDR3 is CASSLEWGRGHNEQFF. The DNA of the CDR3 is TGTGCCAGCAGCTTAGAGTGGGGGAGGGGGCACAATGAGCAGTTCTTC.

The V gene is TRBV15, the J gene TRBJ2-4; D possibly uses TRBD1 or TRBD2 (6 bases each). Near its end, the DNA agrees better with TRBJ2-7, so the J call may be wrong. Germline assignment: CDR1 LNHNV and CDR2 YYDKDF (reference sequence). The CDR3 has 15 amino acids. CDR3 loop: CATSREVGGLGEQYF. In DNA, the CDR3 is TGTGCCACCAGCAGAGAGGTAGGGGGGCTAGGCGAGCAGTACTTC.

The chain employs TRBV10-3 and TRBJ1-2; D is unresolved. The CDR3 runs to 17 residues. Trimming cost V 2 bases and J 6 bases, with 22 bases left between them. Germline-derived CDR1 and CDR2 are ENHRY and SYGVKD. CDR3 region: CAISELAGSLKSDGYTF. The CDR3 DNA sequence: TGTGCCATCAGTGAGCTGGCAGGCTCTCTGAAAAGCGATGGCTACACCTTC.

This clonotype occurred a few times. This chain joins TRBV29-1 and TRBJ2-1, with 8 bases that match TRBD2. V shed 0 bases and J 3 bases; nucleotides not matched to a gene: 7. The CDR3 runs 16 residues. Per the germline V gene, CDR1 is SQVTM and CDR2 is ANQGSEA. Here the CDR3 DNA reads TGCAGCGTTGAAGATGGCCTAGCGGGTAACTACAATGAGCAGTTCTTC. Its protein product is CSVEDGLAGNYNEQFF.

This clonotype was detected only a few times. This chain joins TRBV24-1 and TRBJ2-1, with 10 positions matching TRBD1. Germline-derived CDR1 and CDR2 are KGHDR and SFDVKD. CDR3 size: 16 residues. The trim removed 0 bases at V and 7 bases at J, leaving 5 bases unmatched. The CDR3 spells CATSDLQRQGANEQFF. The DNA for the CDR3 is TGTGCCACCAGTGATTTGCAACGACAGGGGGCTAATGAGCAGTTCTTC.

This chain connects TRBV3-1 to TRBJ1-5, with D hard to call. CDR3 size: 10 residues. CDR1 is LGHDT, CDR2 YNNKEL, per germline (reference sequence). V lost 8 bases and J lost 5, with 4 bases in between. CDR3 region: CASPHQPQHF. CDR3 coding DNA: TGTGCCAGCCCCCATCAGCCCCAGCATTTT.

In its sample, this clonotype was seen once. This sequence may be a read error, since a much larger clone differs from it by one base. The chain employs TRBV5-1 and TRBJ2-5; 10 nucleotides align to TRBD2. The J call is in doubt because the DNA end fits TRBJ2-7 better. CDR1 SGHRS and CDR2 YFSETQ come from the germline V gene. This CDR3 spans 14 amino acids. The CDR3 coding sequence is TGCGCCAACAGCAAAGGACTAGCGGACTACGAGCAGTACTTC. Residues: CANSKGLADYEQYF.

The V gene is TRBV6-1, the J gene TRBJ2-2; TRBD1 aligns across 7 bases. J gave up 0 bases and V 1 base, and 5 bases lay outside the gene matches. Germline V gene lookup returns CDR1 MNHNS and CDR2 SASEGT. This CDR3 is built from 17 residues. The CDR3 DNA sequence: TGTGCCAGCAGTGAAGTTAGGGGGCACACGAACACCGGGGAGCTGTTTTTT. Translating it yields CASSEVRGHTNTGELFF.

The V gene is TRBV7-8, the J gene TRBJ2-3; unclear D gene. CDR1 SGHVS and CDR2 FQNEAQ come from the germline V gene. Trimming cost V 5 bases and J 0 bases, with 18 bases left between them. This CDR3 contains 17 residues. The CDR3 is CASSEIGWQKSTDTQYF. The CDR3 nucleotides are TGTGCCAGCAGCGAGATTGGATGGCAGAAGAGCACAGATACGCAGTATTTT.

The chain carries TRBV30 and TRBJ2-5; possibly TRBD2 for D (6 bases). Gene TRBJ2-7 matches the end of the DNA better, so the J call may be wrong. The germline CDR1 and CDR2 sequences are GTSNPN and SVGIG (reference sequence). The CDR3 runs to 13 residues. The CDR3 reads CAWSGGTAYEQYF. In DNA, the CDR3 is TGTGCCTGGAGTGGCGGGACGGCCTACGAGCAGTACTTC.

V gene TRBV15 combines with J gene TRBJ2-1; D perhaps matches TRBD1 (7 bases). The germline V and J ends were trimmed by 3 bases and 8 bases, with 17 bases remaining between them. Germline values: CDR1 LNHNV, CDR2 YYDKDF (reference sequence). This CDR3 is 15 amino acids long. The CDR3 sequence is CATSREGALIDEQFF. Written as DNA, the CDR3 is TGTGCCACCAGCAGGGAGGGGGCGTTGATCGATGAGCAGTTCTTC.

This clonotype occurred a few times. This rearrangement joins TRBV20-1 to TRBJ2-4; D could derive from TRBD1 or TRBD2 (5 bases each). The CDR3 totals 16 residues. Germline V gives CDR1 DFQATT, CDR2 SNEGSKA (reference sequence). Between the trimmed V and J ends, which lost 4 bases and 0 bases, there was a span of 16 bases. DNA of the CDR3: TGCAGTGCTAAGGACACAAGGGACCTAGCCAAAAACATTCAGTACTTC. This codes for CSAKDTRDLAKNIQYF.

The genes are TRBV3-1 and TRBJ1-2; no definite D call. V was cut by 0 bases and J by 8 bases, with 10 bases left in between. This CDR3 has 13 amino acids. CDR1 is LGHDT, CDR2 YNNKEL, per germline (reference sequence). CDR3: CASSQETIRGYTF. The CDR3 nucleotides are TGTGCCAGCAGCCAAGAAACGATCCGGGGCTACACCTTC. Full variable domain (remainder filled in from reference TRBV3-1 and TRBJ1-2): DTAVSQTPKYLVTQMGNDKSIKCEQNLGHDTMYWYKQDSKKFLKIMFSYNNKELIINETVPNRFSPKSPDKAHLNLHINSLELGDSAVYFCASSQETIRGYTFGSGTRLTVV.

The gene calls are TRBV12-3 or TRBV12-4 and TRBJ1-2, with unresolved D. Trimming left V 3 bases short and J 8 bases short, with 16 bases between. This CDR3 has 14 residues. In nucleotides, the CDR3 is TGTGCCAGCAGTTTCGAGGGAGTAGTCTACGGCTACACCTTC. As protein: CASSFEGVVYGYTF.

This chain connects TRBV20-1 to TRBJ1-2, with D uncertain. The CDR3 spans 13 residues. Between the trimmed V and J ends, which lost 3 bases and 6 bases, there was a span of 14 bases. The germline V gene encodes CDR1 DFQATT and CDR2 SNEGSKA (reference sequence). The CDR3 DNA reads TGCAGTGCTAGTATACCAGCCCCCGATGGCTACACCTTC. This encodes CSASIPAPDGYTF.

The CDR3 is CAISESTDSPLHF. The CDR3 DNA sequence: TGTGCCATCAGTGAGTCGACGGACTCACCCCTCCACTTT. V gene TRBV10-3 combines with J gene TRBJ1-6; D is ambiguous. Germline CDR1 and CDR2: ENHRY and SYGVKD. This CDR3 spans 13 amino acids. Trimming removed 0 bases at V and 10 bases at J, with 7 bases between.

The V and J genes are TRBV6-2 or TRBV6-3 and TRBJ2-3; perhaps TRBD2 as D (6 bases). Germline loops: CDR1 MNHEY, CDR2 SVGEGT. The CDR3 totals 16 residues. Trimming left V 8 bases short and J 1 base short, with 19 bases between. In DNA, the CDR3 is TGTGCCAGCGGGACTTACCGAACCTTGGGCACAGATACGCAGTATTTT. It encodes CASGTYRTLGTDTQYF.

This clonotype has just a few counts. Just one base apart from a much larger clone, this may be a read error. The V call is TRBV5-1, the J call TRBJ2-3; D is possibly TRBD1 or TRBD2 (6 bases each). The CDR3 consists of 14 residues. V lost 4 bases and J 6 bases, leaving 15 bases between the germline ends. Per germline, CDR1 SGHRS and CDR2 YFSETQ. The CDR3 reads CASSRGGGRDTQYF. CDR3 nucleotide sequence: TGCGCCAGCAGCCGCGGAGGGGGGCGGGATACGCAGTATTTT.